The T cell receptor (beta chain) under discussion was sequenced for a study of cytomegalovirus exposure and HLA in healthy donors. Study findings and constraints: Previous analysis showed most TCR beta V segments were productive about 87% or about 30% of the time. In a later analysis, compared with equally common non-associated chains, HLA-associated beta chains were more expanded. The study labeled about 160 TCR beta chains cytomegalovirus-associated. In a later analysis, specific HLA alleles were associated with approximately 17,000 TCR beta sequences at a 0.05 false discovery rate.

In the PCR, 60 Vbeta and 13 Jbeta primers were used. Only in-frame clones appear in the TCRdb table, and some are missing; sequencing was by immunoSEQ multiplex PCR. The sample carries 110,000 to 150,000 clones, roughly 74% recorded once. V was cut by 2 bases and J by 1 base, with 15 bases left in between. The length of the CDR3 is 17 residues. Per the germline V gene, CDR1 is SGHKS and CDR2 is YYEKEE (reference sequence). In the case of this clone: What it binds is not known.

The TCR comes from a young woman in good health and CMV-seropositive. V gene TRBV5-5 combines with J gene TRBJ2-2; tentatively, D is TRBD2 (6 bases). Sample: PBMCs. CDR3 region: CASSLAATEGNTGELFF. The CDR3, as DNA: TGTGCCAGCAGCTTAGCCGCAACGGAGGGGAACACCGGGGAGCTGTTTTTT.